This TCR beta chain appears in the sequencing data of a study of spatial heterogeneity in lung cancer. Across the whole study: Beta-chain sequences were consistently detected more often than alpha-chain sequences. Study-level points and caveats: Detection of ubiquitous tumor TCRs in blood was higher at resection than follow-up.

One entry per CDR3 protein, called by TCRdb with MiXCR from the 5' RACE reads. The sample lists approximately 9,400 distinct CDR3 sequences, around 4.6% occurring once. Time point: sample taken at primary tumor resection. In each case, whole RNA from tumor, nontumor lung or frozen PBMC was sequenced unsorted. The donor group consisted of 55 to 85 patients who had untreated, early-stage non-small cell lung cancer. This CDR3 comprises 15 residues. V trimming: 5 bases; J trimming: 6 bases; junction bases outside the gene matches: 10. Germline V gene lookup returns CDR1 SGHTA and CDR2 FQGNSA. Many counts were recorded for this clonotype. Its antigen is undetermined. Little can be read into the size of this beta chain, an off-target read in a library designed for alpha chains.

The V call is TRBV7-2, the J call TRBJ2-7; 10 bases are a match to TRBD2. The specimen comprised PBMCs, sampled at surgery. This clonotype originated in a male donor with early-stage non-small cell lung cancer. The CDR3 here is CASSILAGATREQYF. The CDR3 nucleotides are TGTGCCAGCAGCATCCTAGCGGGGGCCACTCGCGAGCAGTACTTC.